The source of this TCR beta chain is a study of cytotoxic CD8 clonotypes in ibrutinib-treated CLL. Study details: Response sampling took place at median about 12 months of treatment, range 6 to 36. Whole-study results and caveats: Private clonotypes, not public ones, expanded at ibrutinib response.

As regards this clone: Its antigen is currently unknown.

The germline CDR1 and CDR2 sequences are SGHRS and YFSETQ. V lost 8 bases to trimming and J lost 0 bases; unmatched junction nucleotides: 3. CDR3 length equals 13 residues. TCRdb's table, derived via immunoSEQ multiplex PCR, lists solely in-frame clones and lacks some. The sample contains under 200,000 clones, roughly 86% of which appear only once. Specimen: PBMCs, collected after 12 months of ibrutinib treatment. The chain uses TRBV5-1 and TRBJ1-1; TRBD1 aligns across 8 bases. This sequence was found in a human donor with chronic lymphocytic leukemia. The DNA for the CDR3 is TGCGCCAGGCAACAGGGGGTGAACACTGAAGCTTTCTTT. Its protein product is CARQQGVNTEAFF.